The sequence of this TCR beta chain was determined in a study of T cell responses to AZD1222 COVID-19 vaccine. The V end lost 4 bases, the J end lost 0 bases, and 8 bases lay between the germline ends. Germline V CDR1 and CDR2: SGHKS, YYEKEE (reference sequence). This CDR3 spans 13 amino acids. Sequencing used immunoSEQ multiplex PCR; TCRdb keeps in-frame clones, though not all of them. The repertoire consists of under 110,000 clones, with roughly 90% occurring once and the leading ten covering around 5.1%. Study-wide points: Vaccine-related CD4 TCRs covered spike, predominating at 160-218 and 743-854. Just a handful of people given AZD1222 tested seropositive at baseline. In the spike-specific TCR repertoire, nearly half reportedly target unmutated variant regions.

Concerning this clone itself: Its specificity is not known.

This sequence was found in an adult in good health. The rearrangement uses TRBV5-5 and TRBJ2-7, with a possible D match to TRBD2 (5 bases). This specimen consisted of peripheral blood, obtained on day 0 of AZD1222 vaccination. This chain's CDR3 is CASSVRDSYEQYF. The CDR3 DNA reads TGTGCCAGCAGCGTCCGGGACTCCTACGAGCAGTACTTC.